This is a list of T cell receptor beta chains from one sample in a study of OX40 agonist ivuxolimab in advanced cancers. Data came from immunoSEQ multiplex PCR; TCRdb stores just in-frame clones and leaves some out. The table lists about 100,000 clones, 84% of them singletons. The material sequenced was CD4+ or CD8+ T cells sorted from blood, taken in a trial of the OX40 agonist ivuxolimab. All receptors derive from an adult with an advanced solid tumor such as melanoma, head and neck, liver or kidney cancer. Each CDR3 is given with its conserved first and last residue. Fields, in order: J gene, V gene, CDR3 protein.

j_gene: TRBJ2-7
v_gene: TRBV4-1
CDR3aa: CASSQATTYEQYF

j_gene: TRBJ2-7
v_gene: TRBV4-3
CDR3aa: CASSQDQKTYEQYF

j_gene: TRBJ2-7
v_gene: TRBV5-6
CDR3aa: CASSSGTDKGEQYF

j_gene: TRBJ1-1
v_gene: TRBV6-1
CDR3aa: CASSETRTGMNTEAFF

j_gene: TRBJ2-7
v_gene: TRBV2
CDR3aa: CASSGYEQYF

j_gene: TRBJ2-7
v_gene: TRBV19
CDR3aa: CASSPRDGDYEQYF

j_gene: TRBJ1-6
v_gene: TRBV27
CDR3aa: CASSPTGALYNSPLHF

j_gene: TRBJ2-3
v_gene: TRBV6-1
CDR3aa: CASSEGVGSTDTQYF

j_gene: TRBJ2-5
v_gene: TRBV4-2
CDR3aa: CASSQGATSAAQEETQYF

j_gene: TRBJ1-1
v_gene: TRBV29-1
CDR3aa: CSARIRNREAFF

j_gene: TRBJ2-7
v_gene: TRBV10-3
CDR3aa: CATDRENYEQYF

j_gene: TRBJ1-4
v_gene: TRBV7-8
CDR3aa: CASSKLTGVNEKLFF

j_gene: TRBJ1-2
v_gene: TRBV5-1
CDR3aa: CASSLDATGGRTYGYTF

j_gene: TRBJ2-4
v_gene: TRBV19
CDR3aa: CASSIRDAPRHIQYF